A selection of T cell receptor beta chains follows, all from one sample in a study of healthy donors' naive CD4 and CD8 T cells. MiXCR, applied by TCRdb to the reads, yields one record per CDR3 protein. The sample lists 180,000 or so distinct CDR3 sequences, around 70% occurring once. The source material was naive CD4+ and CD8+ T cells sorted from blood, pooled from several donors. These receptors came from a pool of human donors in good health; the sample pools cells from several healthy donors. The CDR3 runs from the conserved cysteine through the conserved F or W. D genes are given only for firm matches. Not all rows give a size; the values are once, few, many and, for expanded clones, a class.

cdr3_length	v_call	clone_size	d_call	j_call	cdr3_nt	cdr3_aa
15	TRBV24-1	NA	TRBD2	TRBJ2-3	TGTGCCACCAGTGGGACTAGCGATAGCACAGATACGCAGTATTTT	CATSGTSDSTDTQYF
16	TRBV30	NA	NA	TRBJ2-3	TGTGCCTGGATCCTCATAACATTACCCCCGACAGATACGCAGTATTTT	CAWILITLPPTDTQYF
13	TRBV29-1	NA	NA	TRBJ2-5	TGCAGCGTTGATGCAGGATCTGGGGAGACCCAGTACTTC	CSVDAGSGETQYF
14	TRBV11-1	NA	NA	TRBJ2-1	TGTGCCAGCAGGATCCCTGGAGGGAATAATGAGCAGTTCTTC	CASRIPGGNNEQFF
11	TRBV6-1	NA	NA	TRBJ1-2	TGTGCGATCGACAGGACCTATGGCTACACCTTC	CAIDRTYGYTF
13	TRBV29-1	NA	NA	TRBJ2-5	TGCAGCGTTGAAGGGACAGCCAAAGAGACCCAGTACTTC	CSVEGTAKETQYF
15	TRBV19	NA	TRBD2	TRBJ2-1	TGTGCCAGTGGACTCTTAGCGGGACCATACAATGGGCAGTTCTTC	CASGLLAGPYNGQFF
12	TRBV19	NA	NA	TRBJ2-1	TGTGCCACCCAAACGACCGTCAATGAGCAGTTCTTC	CATQTTVNEQFF
14	TRBV29-1	NA	NA	TRBJ2-1	TGCAGCGTGTCTTTTACAAGCTCCTACAATGAGCAGTTCTTC	CSVSFTSSYNEQFF
13	TRBV6-5	NA	NA	TRBJ2-5	TGTGCCAGCAGTGACGGACTTGGGGAGACCCAGTACTTC	CASSDGLGETQYF
16	TRBV30	NA	NA	TRBJ1-5	TGTGCCTGGAGTACAAGTGACACTCCCCGCAATCAGCCCCAGCATTTT	CAWSTSDTPRNQPQHF
15	TRBV13	NA	TRBD2	TRBJ2-7	TGTGCCAGCAGCTTAGTGGCTAGCGGGGACCACGAGCAGTACTTC	CASSLVASGDHEQYF
14	TRBV12-3/TRBV12-4	NA	TRBD1	TRBJ2-7	TGTGCCAGCAGTTTCGCCGGGACAGTCCACGAGCAGTACTTC	CASSFAGTVHEQYF
13	TRBV6-2/TRBV6-3	NA	NA	TRBJ1-5	TGTGCCAGCAGTTGGACCGCTAATGTGCCCCAGCATTTT	CASSWTANVPQHF
17	TRBV6-5	NA	TRBD1	TRBJ1-1	TGTGCCAGCAGTGAGGCCAGGGGGAGACCTCCCCCACGTGAAGCTTTCTTT	CASSEARGRPPPREAFF
15	TRBV6-1	NA	TRBD1	TRBJ2-3	TGTGCCAGCAGTCCCGGACAGGGATGGGGAGATACGCAGTATTTT	CASSPGQGWGDTQYF
13	TRBV20-1	NA	TRBD2	TRBJ2-5	TGCAGTGCTAGAGAACTAGCGGGAGAGACCCAGTACTTC	CSARELAGETQYF
15	TRBV6-5	NA	TRBD1	TRBJ1-5	TGTGCCAGCAGTCGGGACAGGGGAGGGAATCAGCCCCAGCATTTT	CASSRDRGGNQPQHF
13	TRBV30	NA	NA	TRBJ2-7	TGTGCCTGGAGGGGCAGGGTTCGAGAGGAGCAGTACTTC	CAWRGRVREEQYF
18	TRBV4-2	NA	TRBD2	TRBJ2-3	TGTGCCAGCAGCCAAGATCCGTCGTCTAGCGGTGCCCGAGGGACGCAGTATTTT	CASSQDPSSSGARGTQYF
13	TRBV29-1	NA	NA	TRBJ1-2	TGCAGCGTTGTGACCCAGCAGGACTATGGCTACACCTTC	CSVVTQQDYGYTF
11	TRBV12-3/TRBV12-4	NA	NA	TRBJ1-2	TGTGCCAGCAGTTTAGGGCAGCGCTACACCTTC	CASSLGQRYTF
14	TRBV19	few	NA	TRBJ2-3	TGTGCCAGTTCTGGAAAGCTCCTTGCAGATACGCAGTATTTT	CASSGKLLADTQYF
14	TRBV6-5	NA	NA	TRBJ2-7	TGTGCCAGCAGGCGACTCAGGAGCTCCTACGAGCAGTACTTC	CASRRLRSSYEQYF
14	TRBV19	NA	NA	TRBJ2-5	TGTGCCAGTAGTACCGGGACACTTCAAGAGACCCAGTACTTC	CASSTGTLQETQYF
12	TRBV20-1	NA	NA	TRBJ2-7	TGCAGTGTCAGCCCCGGGGCAGGCGAGCAGTACTTC	CSVSPGAGEQYF
10	TRBV2	NA	NA	TRBJ2-7	TGTGCCAGCAGGGCCCTCGAGCAGTACTTC	CASRALEQYF
15	TRBV19	NA	NA	TRBJ1-3	TGTGCCAGTAGTCCGACAGTGAACTCTGGAAACACCATATATTTT	CASSPTVNSGNTIYF
14	TRBV29-1	NA	TRBD1	TRBJ2-1	TGCAGCACCGATACAGGGGACGACTACAATGAGCAGTTCTTC	CSTDTGDDYNEQFF
16	TRBV27	NA	TRBD2	TRBJ2-1	TGTGCCAGCAGTTTATGGGGCGGGACTACCCACAATGAGCAGTTCTTC	CASSLWGGTTHNEQFF
12	TRBV5-4	NA	NA	TRBJ2-7	TGTGCCAGCAGCTTGAATATCTTCGAGCAGCACTTC	CASSLNIFEQHF
15	TRBV18	NA	NA	TRBJ2-3	TGTGCCAGCTCACCTCCGGGACTGTACAGAGATACGCAGTATTTT	CASSPPGLYRDTQYF
15	TRBV7-6	NA	NA	TRBJ2-1	TGTGCCAGCAGCTCCAGGGCCCCCACACGGAATGAGCAGTTCTTC	CASSSRAPTRNEQFF
13	TRBV7-9	NA	TRBD1	TRBJ2-7	TGTGCCAGCAGCGACGGGACAGACTACGAGCAGTACTTC	CASSDGTDYEQYF
13	TRBV10-3	NA	NA	TRBJ1-5	TGTGCCATCAGTGAAAGTAGCAATCAGCCCCAGCATTTT	CAISESSNQPQHF
13	TRBV29-1	once	NA	TRBJ2-7	TGCAGCGTTGAAGGGACAGAGATCTACGAGCAGTACTTC	CSVEGTEIYEQYF
16	TRBV24-1	NA	NA	TRBJ2-2	TGTGCCACCAGTGATTGGTCCCGGTCTAACACCGGGGAGCTGTTTTTT	CATSDWSRSNTGELFF
14	TRBV5-6	NA	TRBD2	TRBJ2-5	TGTGCCAGCAGCTCGGGACTAGTTGGTGCGACCCAGTACTTC	CASSSGLVGATQYF
17	TRBV29-1	NA	TRBD2	TRBJ2-1	TGCAGCGTGGAGGGACTAGCGAAGGGGAGCTCCTACAATGAGCAGTTCTTC	CSVEGLAKGSSYNEQFF
14	TRBV6-5	NA	NA	TRBJ1-1	TGTGCCAGCAGTTACTTTCGGGGGAACACTGAAGCTTTCTTT	CASSYFRGNTEAFF